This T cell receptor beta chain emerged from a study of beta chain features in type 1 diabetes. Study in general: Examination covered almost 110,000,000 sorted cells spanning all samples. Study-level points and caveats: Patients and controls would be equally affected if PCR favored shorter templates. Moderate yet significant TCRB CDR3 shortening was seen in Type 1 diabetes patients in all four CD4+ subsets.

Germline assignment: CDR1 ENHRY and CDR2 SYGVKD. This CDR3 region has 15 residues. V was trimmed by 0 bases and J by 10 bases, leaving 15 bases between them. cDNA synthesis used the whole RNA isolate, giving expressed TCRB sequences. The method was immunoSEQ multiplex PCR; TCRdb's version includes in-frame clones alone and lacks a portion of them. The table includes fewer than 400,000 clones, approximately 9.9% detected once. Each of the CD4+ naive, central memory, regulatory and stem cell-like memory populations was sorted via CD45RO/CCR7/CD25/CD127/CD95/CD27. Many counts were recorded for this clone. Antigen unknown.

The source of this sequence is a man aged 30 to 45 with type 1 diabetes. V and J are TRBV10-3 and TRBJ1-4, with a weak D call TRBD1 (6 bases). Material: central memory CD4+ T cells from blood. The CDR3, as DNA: TGTGCCATCAGTGAGTCGACGGGGGCGGGCGGAAAACTGTTTTTT. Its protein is CAISESTGAGGKLFF.